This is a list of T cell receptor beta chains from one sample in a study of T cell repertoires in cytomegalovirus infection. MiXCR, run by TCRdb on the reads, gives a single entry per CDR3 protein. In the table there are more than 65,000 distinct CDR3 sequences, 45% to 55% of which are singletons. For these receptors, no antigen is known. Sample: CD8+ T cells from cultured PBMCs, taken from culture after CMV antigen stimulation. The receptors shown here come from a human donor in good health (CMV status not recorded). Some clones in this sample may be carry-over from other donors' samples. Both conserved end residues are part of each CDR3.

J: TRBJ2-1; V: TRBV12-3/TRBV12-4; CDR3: CASSSLLANSYNEQFF
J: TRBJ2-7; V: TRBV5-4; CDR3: CASSTDRGSSYEQYF
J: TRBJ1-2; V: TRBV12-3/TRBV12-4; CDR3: CASSLKDSYGYTF
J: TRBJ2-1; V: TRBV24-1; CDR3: CATSDLSKGEQFF
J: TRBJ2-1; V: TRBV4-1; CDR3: CASSPGSPYNEQFF
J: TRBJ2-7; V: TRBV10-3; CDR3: CATVPHANYEQYF
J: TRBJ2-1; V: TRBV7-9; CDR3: CASSLADRAGVQFF
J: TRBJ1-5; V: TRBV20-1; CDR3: CSAILRGNQPQHF
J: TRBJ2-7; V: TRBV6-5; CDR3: CASSLQGGGYEQYF
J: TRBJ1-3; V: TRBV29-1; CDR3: CSVDDSGESSGNTIYF
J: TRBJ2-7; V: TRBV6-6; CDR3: CASSDFAGGHYEQYF
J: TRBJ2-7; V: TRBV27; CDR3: CASSLSKRGVGEQYF
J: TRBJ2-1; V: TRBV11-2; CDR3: CASSLTDNDEQFF
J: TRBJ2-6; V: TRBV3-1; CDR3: CASSQDLGLGANVLTF
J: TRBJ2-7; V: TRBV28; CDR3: CASTPTQIYNEQYF
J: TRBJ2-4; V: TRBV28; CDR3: CASSLLPGSEGIQYF
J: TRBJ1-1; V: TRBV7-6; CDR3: CASSRGDLNTEAFF
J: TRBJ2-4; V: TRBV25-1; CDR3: CASSDSQGTGAKNIQYF
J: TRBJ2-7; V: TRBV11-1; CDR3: CASSFLDRVPYEQYF
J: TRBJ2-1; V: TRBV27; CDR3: CASSLSKNPRHEQFF
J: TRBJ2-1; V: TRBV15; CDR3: CATSRGGAFIQEPSSYNEQFF
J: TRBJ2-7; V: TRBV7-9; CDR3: CASTAGGLTYEQYF
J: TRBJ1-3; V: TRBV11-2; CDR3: CASRPLGAGNTIYF
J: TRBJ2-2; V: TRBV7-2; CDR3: CASRLTGADTGELFF
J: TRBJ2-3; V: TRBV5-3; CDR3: CASSFPGQGHIDTQYF
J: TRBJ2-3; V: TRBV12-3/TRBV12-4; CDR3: CASSFSLAGGPLSTDTQYF
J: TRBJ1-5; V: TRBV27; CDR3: CASSSQGVNQPQHF
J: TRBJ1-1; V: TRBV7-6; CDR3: CASKMGGNTEAFF
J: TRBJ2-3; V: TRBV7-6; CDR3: CASSLATDTQYF
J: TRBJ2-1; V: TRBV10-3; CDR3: CAISESNRPPYNEQFF
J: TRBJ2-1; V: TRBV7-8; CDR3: CASSSGLAGGIGYNEQFF
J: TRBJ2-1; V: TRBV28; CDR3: CASSLGDTVLNEQFF
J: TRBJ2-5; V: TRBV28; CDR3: CASSPVRQGSYQETQYF
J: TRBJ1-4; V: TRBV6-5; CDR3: CASSYSIAGGADEKLFF
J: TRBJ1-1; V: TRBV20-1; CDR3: CSARPQGEMNTEAFF
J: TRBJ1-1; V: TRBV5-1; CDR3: CASSVDGVANTEAFF
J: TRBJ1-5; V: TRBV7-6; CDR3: CASSSSASNQPQHF
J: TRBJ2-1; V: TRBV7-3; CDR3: CASSLRQGTGDEQFF
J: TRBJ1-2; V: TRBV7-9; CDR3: CASSLSETGLIYGYTF
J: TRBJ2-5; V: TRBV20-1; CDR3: CSARDPPGLAGQETQYF
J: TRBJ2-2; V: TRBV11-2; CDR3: CASSLGSGSGNTGELFF